This T cell receptor beta chain comes out of a study of tumor-infiltrating lymphocytes in primary liver carcinoma. With a constant-region primer, TCR beta cDNA was made from roughly 500 ng of total RNA. A slightly modified ARM-PCR protocol with three nested multiplex PCR rounds produced these TCR beta libraries. TRBV1-TRBV30 forward and Cbeta reverse primers drove the first two roughly 10-cycle rounds. Each CDR3 protein is one row after TCRdb ran MiXCR on the multiplex PCR reads. The sample holds more than 50,000 distinct CDR3 sequences, about 80% seen once. Germline loops: CDR1 LGHNA, CDR2 YNFKEQ. V lost 7 bases to trimming and J lost 10 bases, with 17 bases between them. This CDR3 contains 13 residues. A note on this clonotype: The antigen remains undetermined.

Co-extracted RNA and DNA came from roughly 20-30 mg of unsorted bulk tissue. Collection of samples drew on five separate regions of each tumor. Each tumor sample had over 75% viable tumor cells. Study observations and caveats: Just around 8-25% of top clones spanned all five tumor regions.

Sequencing was performed on liver tumor tissue from sampling region 2. As for subset: tumor region T2, inferior pole. The sequence was collected from a man in his forties with primary liver carcinoma and hepatitis B virus infection. V usage is TRBV4-2 and J usage is TRBJ2-1, with D possibly being TRBD1 (6 bases). CDR3 in DNA: TGTGCCAGCAACCGACAGGAGAGCAACGAGCAGTTCTTC. Amino acids: CASNRQESNEQFF.